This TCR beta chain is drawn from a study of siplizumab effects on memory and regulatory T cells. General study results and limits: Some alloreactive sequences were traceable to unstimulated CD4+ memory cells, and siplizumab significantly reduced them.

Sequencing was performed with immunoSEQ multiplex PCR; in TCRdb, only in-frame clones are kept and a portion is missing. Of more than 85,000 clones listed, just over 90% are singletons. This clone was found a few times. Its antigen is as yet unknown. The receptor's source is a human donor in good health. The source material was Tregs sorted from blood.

CDR3 sequence: CASSADGQLKPQHF. The CDR3 DNA reads as TGTGCCAGCAGCGCGGACGGCCAGTTGAAGCCCCAGCATTTT. J is TRBJ1-5 and V is TRBV11-2; D is undetermined. Trimming took off 5 bases at V and 8 bases at J, with 16 bases between the two ends. The CDR3 loop spans 14 amino acids. CDR1 is SGHAT and CDR2 is FQNNGV in the germline V gene. Supplemented by reference TRBV11-2 and TRBJ1-5, the full variable domain reads EAGVAQSPRYKIIEKRQSVAFWCNPISGHATLYWYQQILGQGPKLLIQFQNNGVVDDSQLPKDRFSAERLKGVDSTLKIQPAKLEDSAVYLCASSADGQLKPQHFGDGTRLSIL.